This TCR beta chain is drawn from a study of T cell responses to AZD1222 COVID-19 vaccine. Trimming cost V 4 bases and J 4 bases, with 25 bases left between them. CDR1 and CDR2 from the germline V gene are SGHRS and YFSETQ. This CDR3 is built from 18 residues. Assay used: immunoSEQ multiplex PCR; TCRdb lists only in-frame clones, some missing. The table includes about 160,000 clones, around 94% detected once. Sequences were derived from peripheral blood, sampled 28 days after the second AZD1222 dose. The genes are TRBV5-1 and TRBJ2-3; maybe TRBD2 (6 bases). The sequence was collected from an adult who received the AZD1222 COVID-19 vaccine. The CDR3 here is CASSLLNSGSSGSDTQYF. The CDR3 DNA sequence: TGCGCCAGCAGCCTGTTAAATTCCGGGAGTTCTGGTTCAGATACGCAGTATTTT.